These 11 T cell receptor beta chains came from one sample sequenced in a study of T cell responses to AZD1222 COVID-19 vaccine. TCRdb's table, derived via immunoSEQ multiplex PCR, lists solely in-frame clones and lacks some. The sample has 150,000 or so clones; 80% to 90% are singletons. The specimen was peripheral blood, collected on day 0 of AZD1222 vaccination. The receptors were gathered from an adult in good health.

The chain has TRBV28 and TRBJ1-2; 9 bases match TRBD1. The CDR3 runs 14 residues. J lost 8 bases, V lost 5 bases, and 9 bases had no gene match. Germline V gene lookup returns CDR1 MDHEN and CDR2 SYDVKM. The CDR3 is CASSPRQGEWGYTF. CDR3 bases: TGTGCCAGCAGTCCCAGACAGGGGGAATGGGGCTACACCTTC.

The rearrangement joins TRBV5-6 to TRBJ2-1; possible D gene TRBD2, 5 bases. The CDR3 contains 16 residues. Deletions cut 4 bases from V and 3 bases from J, with 17 bases between. CDR1 is SGHDT and CDR2 is YYEEEE in the germline V gene. DNA for the CDR3: TGTGCCAGCAGCCCGGGCAAGCGGATGGGCTACAATGAGCAGTTCTTC. Amino acids: CASSPGKRMGYNEQFF. The variable domain in full, with the rest retrieved from reference TRBV5-6 and TRBJ2-1, is DAGVTQSPTHLIKTRGQQVTLRCSPKSGHDTVSWYQQALGQGPQFIFQYYEEEERQRGNFPDRFSGHQFPNYSSELNVNALLLGDSALYLCASSPGKRMGYNEQFFGPGTRLTVL.

The chain recombines TRBV6-5 with TRBJ1-5; 11 positions match TRBD1. The germline gives CDR1 MNHEY, CDR2 SVGAGI. After removal of 6 bases from V and 2 bases from J, the junction contained 3 bases not matched to a gene. CDR3 length: 15 amino acids. The CDR3 sequence: CASRDRGRGNQPQHF. The CDR3 bases are TGTGCCAGCAGGGACAGGGGGCGCGGCAATCAGCCCCAGCATTTT.

The gene calls are TRBV30 and TRBJ1-4; 9 nucleotides line up with TRBD1. In germline, CDR1 is GTSNPN, CDR2 SVGIG (reference sequence). This CDR3 comprises 14 residues. With V trimmed by 3 bases and J by 6 bases, 5 bases remained unmatched. The CDR3 DNA sequence: TGTGCCTGGAGCTCGACAGGGGGATATGAAAAACTGTTTTTT. Encoded protein: CAWSSTGGYEKLFF.

This sequence joins TRBV28 and TRBJ1-6; D may be TRBD1 (6 bases). The CDR3 spans 14 residues. Germline V gene sequence: CDR1 MDHEN, CDR2 SYDVKM. With 5 bases removed from V and 3 bases from J, the gap between germline ends came to 8 bases. The DNA of the CDR3 is TGTGCCAGCAGTACGGGACACTATAATTCACCCCTCCACTTT. Protein sequence: CASSTGHYNSPLHF. The entire variable domain, with the rest obtained from reference TRBV28 and TRBJ1-6, is as follows: DVKVTQSSRYLVKRTGEKVFLECVQDMDHENMFWYRQDPGLGLRLIYFSYDVKMKEKGDIPEGYSVSREKKERFSLILESASTNQTSMYLCASSTGHYNSPLHFGNGTRLTVT.

The chain employs TRBV2 and TRBJ1-3; D gene ambiguous. This CDR3 region has 14 residues. V was pared by 1 base and J by 2 bases, with 6 bases between. The V gene's germline CDR1 is SNHLY and CDR2 FYNNEI. The CDR3 region is CASSEGTPGNTIYF. The CDR3 coding sequence is TGTGCCAGCAGTGAAGGGACTCCTGGAAACACCATATATTTT.

CDR3 residues: CASSLGLLSSYNEQFF. DNA for the CDR3: TGTGCCAGCAGCTTGGGACTGCTCAGCTCCTACAATGAGCAGTTCTTC. V and J are TRBV5-4 and TRBJ2-1; no clear D. The CDR3 sequence is 16 residues long. Germline loops: CDR1 SGHNT, CDR2 YYREEE (reference sequence). V dropped 0 bases and J dropped 0 bases, with 10 bases sitting between them.

This chain connects TRBV27 to TRBJ2-7; 11 bases line up with TRBD2. With 4 bases clipped from V and 0 bases from J, the junction kept 5 bases outside the gene matches. The germline V gene has CDR1 MNHEY and CDR2 SMNVEV (reference sequence). CDR3 size: 16 residues. The CDR3 DNA follows: TGTGCCAGCAGTTCTAGCGGGAGGCGCAGCTCCTACGAGCAGTACTTC. Its translation is CASSSSGRRSSYEQYF.

The V and J genes are TRBV28 and TRBJ2-7; D is perhaps TRBD1 (5 bases). The CDR3 has 13 amino acids. Germline V lookup: CDR1 MDHEN, CDR2 SYDVKM. V lost 10 bases and J lost 6, with 19 bases in between. The chain's CDR3 is CATGDRAGAEQYF. As DNA, the CDR3 is TGTGCCACCGGAGACCGGGCTGGGGCCGAGCAGTACTTC.

V and J are TRBV9 and TRBJ2-1, with TRBD1 matching 8 bases. This CDR3 contains 16 residues. Germline V lookup: CDR1 SGDLS, CDR2 YYNGEE. Trimming cost V 1 base and J 4 bases; bases outside gene matches: 7. The CDR3 here is CASSVPGQGLYNEQFF. The CDR3 DNA sequence: TGTGCCAGCAGCGTACCTGGACAGGGATTATACAATGAGCAGTTCTTC.

The J gene is TRBJ2-5, the V gene TRBV5-6, with TRBD1 identical over 9 bases. The ends lost 3 bases at V and 1 base at J; junction bases unmatched: 1. This CDR3 contains 14 residues. Germline CDR1 reads SGHDT; CDR2 reads YYEEEE. The CDR3 DNA reads TGTGCCAGCAGCTCGACAGGGGGCCAAGAGACCCAGTACTTC. Translating gives CASSSTGGQETQYF.